The source of this T cell receptor beta chain is a study of CD8 T cells in ankylosing spondylitis listed by TCRdb under 2017. In terms of the full investigation: The study set out to find disease-linked TCR variants by profiling T cell receptor beta repertoires in ankylosing spondylitis patients and healthy donors. In total, the full study cohort was made up of nearly 110 healthy donors and 25 or so ankylosing spondylitis patients. Samples of peripheral blood were taken, and for ankylosing spondylitis patients, synovial fluid was collected as well. The paper as a whole reports these results and caveats: Blood from ankylosing spondylitis patients appeared to be characterized by a TCR beta motif made up of under ten highly homologous amino acid variants. The disease-linked clones were reported to be significantly enriched in matched synovial fluid samples from ankylosing spondylitis patients. The disease-linked clones had a CD8+ phenotype and were found at relatively low frequencies in peripheral blood. Some motif variants were previously reported in synovial fluid and blood of reactive arthritis patients, suggesting common disease-initiation mechanisms.

TCRdb lists the instrument as Illumina HiSeq 2500. Quantitative 5'-RACE with molecular barcodes was the method used to prepare the TCR beta libraries. From the authors' description of their analysis: A new computational method based on a probabilistic model of VDJ rearrangement was used to identify disease-linked TCR variants. TCRdb reanalyzed the raw reads on its own, using fastp at Q25 for trimming and MiXCR for clone calling, and kept in-frame beta chains. Each CDR3 protein appears once, grouped with its most common genes and DNA. It is TCRdb's table, rather than the study itself, that gives the V and J calls and clone size. A total of around 440,000 distinct CDR3 sequences appear in this sample, 17% of them only once. Approximately 0.97% of the sample rests with the top ten. Turning to this clonotype: It lacks a known antigen. Per-base quality was not reported, and no clone a single base away is much larger than it.

Specimen: blood, either unsorted or a sorted T cell fraction (not recorded which). This sequence was found in a male donor with ankylosing spondylitis.

The DNA sequence is given as TGTGCCAGCTCACCAAATATTGGCACTGAAGCTTTCTTT. It encodes CASSPNIGTEAFF. The V and J genes are TRBV18 and TRBJ1-1, with no D gene named confidently. Inclusive of the bounding cysteine and phenylalanine, the CDR3 is 13 residues long. Only the CDR3 region is kept as DNA, spanning 39 bases read in frame from base 1. CDR1 and CDR2 are read off the germline V gene as KGHSH and LQKENI. V drops 2 bases and J drops 4 bases, leaving 8 bases in between.